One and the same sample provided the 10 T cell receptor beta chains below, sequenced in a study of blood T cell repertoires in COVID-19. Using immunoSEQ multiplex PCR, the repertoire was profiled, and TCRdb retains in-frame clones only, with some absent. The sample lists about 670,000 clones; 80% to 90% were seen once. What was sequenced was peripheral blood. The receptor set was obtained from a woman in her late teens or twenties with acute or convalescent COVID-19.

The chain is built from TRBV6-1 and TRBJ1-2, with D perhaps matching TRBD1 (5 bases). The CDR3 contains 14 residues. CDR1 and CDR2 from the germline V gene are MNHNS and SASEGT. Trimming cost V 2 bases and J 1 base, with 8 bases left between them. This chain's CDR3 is CASSETQGNYGYTF. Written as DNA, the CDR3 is TGTGCCAGCAGTGAAACCCAGGGTAACTATGGCTACACCTTC.

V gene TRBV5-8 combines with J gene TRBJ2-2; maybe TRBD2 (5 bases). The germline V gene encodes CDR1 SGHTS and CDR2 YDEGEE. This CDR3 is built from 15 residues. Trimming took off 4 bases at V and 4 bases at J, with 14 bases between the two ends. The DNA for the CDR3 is TGTGCCAGCAGCCCCCGGATCCGGGGCACCGGGGAGCTGTTTTTT. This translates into CASSPRIRGTGELFF.

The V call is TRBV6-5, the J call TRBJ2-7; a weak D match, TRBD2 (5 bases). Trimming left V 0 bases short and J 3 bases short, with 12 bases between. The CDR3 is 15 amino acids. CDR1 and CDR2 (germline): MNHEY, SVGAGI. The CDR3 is CASSYSAGSIYEQYF. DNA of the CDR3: TGTGCCAGCAGTTACTCCGCGGGTTCCATCTACGAGCAGTACTTC.

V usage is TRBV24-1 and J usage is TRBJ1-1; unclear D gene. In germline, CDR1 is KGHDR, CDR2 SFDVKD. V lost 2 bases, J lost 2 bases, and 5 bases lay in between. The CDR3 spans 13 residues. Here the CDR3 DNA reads TGTGCCACCAGTGATTCCCTTAACACTGAAGCTTTCTTT. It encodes CATSDSLNTEAFF.

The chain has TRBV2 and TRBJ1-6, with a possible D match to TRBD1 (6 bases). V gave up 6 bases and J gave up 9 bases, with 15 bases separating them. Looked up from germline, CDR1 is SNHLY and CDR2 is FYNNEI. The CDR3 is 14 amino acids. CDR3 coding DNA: TGTGCCAGCAGAACAACAGGGTTTGGTTCACCCCTCCACTTT. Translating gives CASRTTGFGSPLHF.

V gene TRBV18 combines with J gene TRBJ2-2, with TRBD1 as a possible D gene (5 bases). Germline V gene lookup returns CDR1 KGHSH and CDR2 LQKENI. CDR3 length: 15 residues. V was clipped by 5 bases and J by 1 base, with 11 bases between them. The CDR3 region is CASSNLQGNTGELFF. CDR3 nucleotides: TGTGCCAGCTCAAACCTTCAGGGGAACACCGGGGAGCTGTTTTTT.

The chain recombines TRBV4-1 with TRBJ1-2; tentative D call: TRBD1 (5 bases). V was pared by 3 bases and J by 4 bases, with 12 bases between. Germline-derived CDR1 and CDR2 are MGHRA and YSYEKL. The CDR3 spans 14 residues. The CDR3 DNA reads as TGCGCCAGCAGCCAGGCTATAGGGGCCTATGGCTACACCTTC. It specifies CASSQAIGAYGYTF.

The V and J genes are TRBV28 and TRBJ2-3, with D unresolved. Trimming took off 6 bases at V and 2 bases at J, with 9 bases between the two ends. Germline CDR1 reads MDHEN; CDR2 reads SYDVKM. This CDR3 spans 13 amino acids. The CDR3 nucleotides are TGTGCCAGCAGAGAGGCAGCCACAGATACGCAGTATTTT. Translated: CASREAATDTQYF.

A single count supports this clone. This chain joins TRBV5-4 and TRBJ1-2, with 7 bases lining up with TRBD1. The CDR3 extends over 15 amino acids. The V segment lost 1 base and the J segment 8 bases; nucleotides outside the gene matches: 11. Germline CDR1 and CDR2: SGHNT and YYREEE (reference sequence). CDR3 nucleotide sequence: TGTGCCAGCAGCTTGAGAACAGGGGTTTCGGAGGGCTACACCTTC. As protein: CASSLRTGVSEGYTF.

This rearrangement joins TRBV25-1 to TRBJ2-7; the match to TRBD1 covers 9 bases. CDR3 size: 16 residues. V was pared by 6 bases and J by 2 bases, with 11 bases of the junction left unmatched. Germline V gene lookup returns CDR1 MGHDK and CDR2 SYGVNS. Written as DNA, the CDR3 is TGTGCCAGCAGGGGACTACCGGGACAGGGACCCTACGAGCAGTACTTC. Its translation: CASRGLPGQGPYEQYF.